Below are 7 T cell receptor beta chains sequenced from a single sample in a study of shared clonotypes between healthy human individuals. CD45RO-negative CD8 cells positively selected for CCR7 made up the naive population, which excluded terminally differentiated effector memory CD45RA+ cells. The repertoire was sequenced with immunoSEQ multiplex PCR; TCRdb's copy has only in-frame clones and lacks some. The sample consists of some 2.1 million clones, about 95% of them appearing once. The sequencing input was naive CD8+ T cells sorted from blood. Every receptor here comes from a man aged 18 to 29 in good health.

J is TRBJ2-7 and V is TRBV27; weak D call: TRBD2 (5 bases). Per germline, CDR1 MNHEY and CDR2 SMNVEV (reference sequence). Trimming shortened V by 2 bases and J by 6 bases, and 11 bases separated the two germline ends. The CDR3 totals 13 residues. The CDR3 DNA reads TGTGCCAGCAGTTTAGGGGAACTAGGCGAGCAGTACTTC. Translating gives CASSLGELGEQYF.

A remark on this clone: This same CDR3 is encoded by further DNA sequences in the sample. The CDR3 here is CASSLDDSYEQYF. Here the CDR3 DNA reads TGCGCCAGCAGCTTGGACGACAGTTACGAGCAGTACTTC. The genes are TRBV5-1 and TRBJ2-7; D possibly corresponds to TRBD1 (5 bases). Trimming pared 0 bases from V and 4 bases from J, leaving 8 bases between. Germline V gene sequence: CDR1 SGHRS, CDR2 YFSETQ. The CDR3 spans 13 residues.

The rearrangement uses TRBV10-2 and TRBJ2-1, with a possible D match to TRBD1 (6 bases). CDR3 length: 12 amino acids. Trimming stripped 8 bases from V and 7 bases from J, with 12 bases between. Germline V gives CDR1 WSHSY, CDR2 SAAADI. The CDR3 nucleotides are TGCGCCAGCGGGACACTGGGGAATGAGCAGTTCTTC. It encodes CASGTLGNEQFF.

The J gene is TRBJ2-2, the V gene TRBV10-1; no definite D call. The CDR3 sequence is 14 residues long. Trimming cost V 5 bases and J 6 bases, with 13 bases left between them. Germline V gene sequence: CDR1 WNHNN, CDR2 SYGVQD (reference sequence). The CDR3 is CASSLVNIPGELFF. In DNA form, the CDR3 reads TGCGCCAGCAGTCTGGTAAACATCCCCGGGGAGCTGTTTTTT.

This clone was seen just once. This chain connects TRBV30 to TRBJ1-2, with TRBD1 matching 10 bases. The V gene's germline CDR1 is GTSNPN and CDR2 SVGIG (reference sequence). V was pared by 1 base and J by 6 bases, with 5 bases of the junction left unmatched. This CDR3 contains 14 residues. DNA for the CDR3: TGTGCCTGGAGTGCCCGGGACAGGGGACATGGCTACACCTTC. Translating gives CAWSARDRGHGYTF.

The V and J genes are TRBV5-8 and TRBJ2-7; D possibly matches TRBD1 or TRBD2 (5 bases each). With 0 bases removed from V and 2 bases from J, the gap between germline ends came to 9 bases. Germline-derived CDR1 and CDR2 are SGHTS and YDEGEE. This CDR3 comprises 14 residues. As DNA, the CDR3 is TGTGCCAGCAGCTTGGACGGGGACCCCTACGAGCAGTACTTC. Protein: CASSLDGDPYEQYF.

This rearrangement joins TRBV30 to TRBJ2-7, with TRBD1 matching over 9 bases. The V gene end was trimmed by 2 bases and the J gene end by 6 bases; junction bases not matched to a gene: 5. In germline, CDR1 is GTSNPN, CDR2 SVGIG (reference sequence). The CDR3 has 13 amino acids. The CDR3 region is CAWSPGQGIEQYF. The DNA for the CDR3 is TGTGCCTGGAGTCCGGGACAGGGAATCGAGCAGTACTTC.